This T cell receptor beta chain was recovered during a study of control samples from healthy donors and cancer patients (dated by TCRdb to about 2020). Library prep was done by the immunoSEQ multiplex PCR assay. This is the immuneACCESS table as TCRdb keeps it, with only in-frame sequences that have V and J called. A part of the clones is gone; compared with another copy, unresolved V genes explain less than half, and the rest is unexplained. The sample table lists 170,000 or so clones, approximately 92% of them with a count of one. Together, the top ten hold more than 1.4% of the sample. Details on this clone: Its antigen specificity is not known. Per-nucleotide qualities are absent, and no much larger clonotype sits a single base away.

The germline V end is reduced by 7 bases and the J end by 0 bases; junction bases left unmatched: 8. Measured from the cysteine to the phenylalanine, the CDR3 is 15 residues long. Just CDR3 DNA is preserved here, 45 bases in frame from base 1. The germline V gene gives CDR1 as SNHLY and CDR2 as FYNNEI. The sequenced material came from blood. The TCR originated in a man aged 18 to 30 in good health. Recombination connected TRBV2 to TRBJ1-2, with TRBD1 identical over 7 junction bases. For the CDR3, the sequence is CASIWTGFSNYGYTF. The base sequence is TGTGCCAGCATCTGGACAGGATTTTCTAACTATGGCTACACCTTC.